The 7 T cell receptor beta chains presented below share a single source sample, sequenced in a study of T-cell reconstitution after alpha-beta-depleted transplantation in children. Unique molecular identifiers were incorporated into the prepared TCRbeta library. TCRdb independently ran MiXCR on the PCR reads; one entry per CDR3 protein. Here the sample spans 550,000 to 800,000 distinct CDR3 sequences, 10% to 15% being singletons. The sample consisted of PBMCs, taken before TCRalphabeta/CD19-depleted stem cell transplant. The source of these receptors is a girl aged 2-10 years with congenital amegakaryocytic thrombocytopenia, due to receive a stem cell transplant.

This chain joins TRBV5-1 and TRBJ1-1; the D is unclear. V dropped 4 bases and J dropped 7 bases, with 14 bases sitting between them. CDR3 length: 13 amino acids. Germline CDR1 and CDR2: SGHRS and YFSETQ. The CDR3 is CASSLATNYEAFF. CDR3 bases: TGCGCCAGCAGCCTGGCCACTAACTATGAAGCTTTCTTT. The entire variable domain, with the rest obtained from reference TRBV5-1 and TRBJ1-1, is as follows: KAGVTQTPRYLIKTRGQQVTLSCSPISGHRSVSWYQQTPGQGLQFLFEYFSETQRNKGNFPGRFSGRQFSNSRSEMNVSTLELGDSALYLCASSLATNYEAFFGQGTRLTVV.

This clonotype was observed many times. This chain connects TRBV20-1 to TRBJ2-1; 8 bases align to TRBD2. Germline V gene data show CDR1 as DFQATT and CDR2 as SNEGSKA (reference sequence). V lost 6 bases, J lost 5 bases, and 9 bases stayed unmatched. The CDR3 extends over 14 amino acids. The CDR3 DNA follows: TGCAGTGCCGAGTCCGGGAGGGGGGACAATGAGCAGTTCTTC. This encodes CSAESGRGDNEQFF.

This clonotype was counted a few times. The V and J genes are TRBV14 and TRBJ1-1; D is unclear. CDR1 is SGHDN, CDR2 FVKESK, per germline. V dropped 2 bases and J dropped 11 bases, with 12 bases sitting between them. CDR3 length equals 12 residues. The CDR3 loop reads CASSQLRNEAFF. CDR3 DNA: TGTGCCAGCAGCCAACTACGGAATGAGGCTTTCTTT.

This clonotype was recorded at least ten times. The chain joins TRBV7-9 to TRBJ1-1, with D maybe TRBD1 (5 bases). Germline V gene sequence: CDR1 SEHNR, CDR2 FQNEAQ (reference sequence). The CDR3 sequence is 15 residues long. Trimming cost V 5 bases and J 6 bases, with 19 bases left between them. The CDR3 sequence: CASSQGASSWAEAFF. CDR3 coding DNA: TGTGCCAGCAGCCAAGGGGCCAGCTCATGGGCTGAAGCTTTCTTT.

This clonotype was found many times. The chain carries TRBV20-1 and TRBJ2-1; 11 bases fit TRBD2. Germline V gene data show CDR1 as DFQATT and CDR2 as SNEGSKA (reference sequence). V lost 3 bases, J lost 3 bases, and 7 bases stayed unmatched. The CDR3 has 16 amino acids. DNA for the CDR3: TGCAGTGCTAGGTGGCTCGGGACTAGCGGCTACAATGAGCAGTTCTTC. Protein: CSARWLGTSGYNEQFF.

This clonotype has a handful of counts. The V call is TRBV12-3 or TRBV12-4, the J call TRBJ2-3, with TRBD2 matching 9 bases. The length of the CDR3 is 15 residues. With 3 bases clipped from V and 4 bases from J, the junction kept 5 bases outside the gene matches. Written as DNA, the CDR3 is TGTGCCAGCAGTTTCCCCGCGGGAGGGTCAGATACGCAGTATTTT. The encoded protein is CASSFPAGGSDTQYF.

The chain uses TRBV27 and TRBJ1-5, with TRBD1 identical over 8 bases. The V segment lost 6 bases and the J segment 5 bases; nucleotides outside the gene matches: 12. The CDR3 totals 16 residues. Looked up from germline, CDR1 is MNHEY and CDR2 is SMNVEV (reference sequence). The CDR3 DNA reads as TGTGCCAGCAGGATGCAGGGGGCACCACGCGATCAGCCCCAGCATTTT. It yields the protein CASRMQGAPRDQPQHF.